These T cell receptor beta chains were read from a single sample in a study of CD8 T cells in Susac syndrome. TCRdb used MiXCR to reprocess the immunoSEQ multiplex PCR reads, holding one entry per CDR3 protein. The sample contains approximately 180,000 distinct CDR3 sequences, around 94% of which appear only once. The sample was CD4+ T cells from PBMCs. The origin of the receptors is a human donor with Susac syndrome. CDR3s include the opening cysteine and the closing phenylalanine or tryptophan. The order of the fields is V gene, clone size, D gene, J gene, CDR3 DNA, CDR3 protein. D genes are given only for firm matches. Expanded clones get a size class; other rows say once, few or many, or leave the size out.

V: TRBV20-1; size: once; D: .; J: TRBJ2-3; DNA: TGCAGTGCCCGGGGCTTCGATACGCAGTATTTT; CDR3: CSARGFDTQYF
V: TRBV20-1; size: once; D: TRBD2; J: TRBJ2-7; DNA: TGCAGTGCCACCGGGACTAGCGGCGATCCCTACGAGCAGTACTTC; CDR3: CSATGTSGDPYEQYF
V: TRBV7-2; size: .; D: TRBD2; J: TRBJ2-7; DNA: TGTGCCAGCAAGAGCGGGGCCCACTACGAGCAGTACTTC; CDR3: CASKSGAHYEQYF
V: TRBV20-1; size: .; D: TRBD2; J: TRBJ2-5; DNA: TGCAGTGCGGAAAGCGGGGGGCGCCCGGAGACCCAGTACTTC; CDR3: CSAESGGRPETQYF
V: TRBV4-2; size: once; D: .; J: TRBJ2-2; DNA: TGTGCCAGCAGCCAAGATCGTATGACCGGGGAGCTGTTTTTT; CDR3: CASSQDRMTGELFF
V: TRBV7-2; size: .; D: TRBD2; J: TRBJ2-5; DNA: TGTGCCAGCAGCTTAGGGGGGGGAGAGACCCAGTACTTC; CDR3: CASSLGGGETQYF
V: TRBV7-9; size: .; D: .; J: TRBJ2-7; DNA: TGTGCCAGCAGCTTAGACGGCAGGGGCCGAGGGGAGCAGTACTTC; CDR3: CASSLDGRGRGEQYF
V: TRBV6-2/TRBV6-3; size: .; D: TRBD2; J: TRBJ2-2; DNA: TGTGCCAGCAGTTACCTATCGGGGGGTACCGGGGAGCTGTTTTTT; CDR3: CASSYLSGGTGELFF
V: TRBV7-8; size: .; D: TRBD1; J: TRBJ1-4; DNA: TGTGCCAGCAGCCGGGGAGGCAGGGGGTCATCAACTAATGAAAAACTGTTTTTT; CDR3: CASSRGGRGSSTNEKLFF
V: TRBV25-1; size: .; D: .; J: TRBJ2-5; DNA: TGTGCCACCACACAGGGCAGACAAGAGACCCAGTACTTC; CDR3: CATTQGRQETQYF
V: TRBV7-8; size: .; D: TRBD2; J: TRBJ2-7; DNA: TGTGCCAGCAGCCCGGGACTATTCAAGGGGAGCTACGAGCAGTACTTC; CDR3: CASSPGLFKGSYEQYF
V: TRBV29-1; size: .; D: TRBD1; J: TRBJ1-4; DNA: TGCAGCGCGGGACAGGGTGGTGAAAAACTGTTTTTT; CDR3: CSAGQGGEKLFF
V: TRBV7-2; size: .; D: .; J: TRBJ2-2; DNA: TGTGCCAGCAGCTTAGTCGGGGAGCTGTTTTTT; CDR3: CASSLVGELFF
V: TRBV11-2; size: .; D: .; J: TRBJ2-7; DNA: TGTGCCAGCAGCTTAGATATCTCCTACGAGCAGTACTTC; CDR3: CASSLDISYEQYF
V: TRBV20-1; size: .; D: TRBD1; J: TRBJ2-5; DNA: TGCAGTGCTACCCACAGGGGCCGCGAGACCCAGTACTTC; CDR3: CSATHRGRETQYF
V: TRBV6-6; size: once; D: TRBD1; J: TRBJ1-6; DNA: TGTGCCAGCAGCACAGGGGGCTTTAGTAATTCACCCCTCCACTTT; CDR3: CASSTGGFSNSPLHF
V: TRBV12-3/TRBV12-4; size: .; D: .; J: TRBJ1-6; DNA: TGTGCCAGCAGTCTTCATAATTCACCCCTCCACTTT; CDR3: CASSLHNSPLHF
V: TRBV12-3/TRBV12-4; size: .; D: TRBD1; J: TRBJ1-2; DNA: TGTGCCAGCAGCGGACAGGCGGACGGGAACTATGGCTACACCTTC; CDR3: CASSGQADGNYGYTF
V: TRBV14; size: .; D: .; J: TRBJ1-3; DNA: TGTGCCAGCAGCCAAATTGGCCGGCGGCCCTCTGGAAACACCATATATTTT; CDR3: CASSQIGRRPSGNTIYF
V: TRBV5-1; size: .; D: .; J: TRBJ2-6; DNA: TGCGCCAGCAGCTTGGTCGGGGCCGGTGGGGCCAACGTCCTGACTTTC; CDR3: CASSLVGAGGANVLTF
V: TRBV25-1; size: .; D: TRBD1; J: TRBJ2-5; DNA: TGTGCCAGCAGTGAATTCAGGGGGCGCGATGAGACCCAGTACTTC; CDR3: CASSEFRGRDETQYF
V: TRBV20-1; size: .; D: TRBD1; J: TRBJ1-1; DNA: TGCAGTGCTAGAGCAGGGGGCTCGAACACTGAAGCTTTCTTT; CDR3: CSARAGGSNTEAFF
V: TRBV7-3; size: .; D: TRBD1; J: TRBJ1-2; DNA: TGTGCCAGCAGCTCCCAGCCCTCGGCACAGGGGGATGGCTACACCTTC; CDR3: CASSSQPSAQGDGYTF
V: TRBV6-6; size: .; D: .; J: TRBJ1-1; DNA: TGTGCCAGCAGTTACGCACCCAACACTGAAGCTTTCTTT; CDR3: CASSYAPNTEAFF
V: TRBV20-1; size: .; D: .; J: TRBJ1-1; DNA: TGCAGTGCTAGTCGCGACATGAACACTGAAGCTTTCTTT; CDR3: CSASRDMNTEAFF
V: TRBV7-2; size: .; D: .; J: TRBJ1-1; DNA: TGTGCCAGCAGCCCCCTTCTACTTGGGAACACTGAAGCTTTCTTT; CDR3: CASSPLLLGNTEAFF
V: TRBV5-7; size: once; D: .; J: TRBJ1-3; DNA: TGTGCCAGGCCAGCTCCGGGAAACACCATATATTTT; CDR3: CARPAPGNTIYF
V: TRBV29-1; size: .; D: .; J: TRBJ2-5; DNA: TGCAGCGTTGAATTTGCGGGTGTAAGCGCCCAGTACTTC; CDR3: CSVEFAGVSAQYF
V: TRBV5-1; size: .; D: .; J: TRBJ2-1; DNA: TGCGCCAGCAGCTTTAGGGGGGACTCCTACAATGAGCAGTTCTTC; CDR3: CASSFRGDSYNEQFF
V: TRBV7-9; size: .; D: .; J: TRBJ1-1; DNA: TGTGCCAGCAGCCAACAGTACACTGAAGCTTTCTTT; CDR3: CASSQQYTEAFF
V: TRBV7-9; size: .; D: .; J: TRBJ2-1; DNA: TGTGCCAGCAGCTTAGTGGGGGAAGATGAGCAGTTCTTC; CDR3: CASSLVGEDEQFF
V: TRBV5-6; size: few; D: .; J: TRBJ2-5; DNA: TGTGCCAGCAGCTTGTCCTCGGGCGGCGAGACCCAGTACTTC; CDR3: CASSLSSGGETQYF
V: TRBV20-1; size: .; D: .; J: TRBJ2-3; DNA: TGCAGTGCTAGGCTGGCCCCCTCAGATACGCAGTATTTT; CDR3: CSARLAPSDTQYF
V: TRBV29-1; size: .; D: .; J: TRBJ2-3; DNA: TGCAGCGTTGTCGGGGGAGGTTACACAGATACGCAGTATTTT; CDR3: CSVVGGGYTDTQYF
V: TRBV15; size: .; D: .; J: TRBJ2-7; DNA: TGTGCCACCAGCAGTGGAGGTGGGGCCTACGAGCAGTACTTC; CDR3: CATSSGGGAYEQYF
V: TRBV12-5; size: .; D: .; J: TRBJ1-5; DNA: TGTGCTAGTGGTTTCCACCAGCCCCAGCATTTT; CDR3: CASGFHQPQHF
V: TRBV20-1; size: .; D: .; J: TRBJ2-5; DNA: TGCAGTGCTAGAGGGTCAGGGTCAAGGACCCAGTACTTC; CDR3: CSARGSGSRTQYF
V: TRBV6-1; size: .; D: .; J: TRBJ1-2; DNA: TGTGCCAGCAGTGAAAACGGCTCCTATGGCTACACCTTC; CDR3: CASSENGSYGYTF
V: TRBV3-1; size: .; D: .; J: TRBJ1-3; DNA: TGTGCCAGCAGCCAAGTTCGCACACTCGGAAACACCATATATTTT; CDR3: CASSQVRTLGNTIYF
V: TRBV15; size: .; D: .; J: TRBJ2-2; DNA: TGTGCCACCAGCAGAGATGGATTGCGGATCGGGGAGCTGTTTTTT; CDR3: CATSRDGLRIGELFF
V: TRBV7-9; size: .; D: TRBD1; J: TRBJ2-7; DNA: TGTGCCAGCAGCCCGTGGACAGGGGGTAACTCCTACGAGCAGTACTTC; CDR3: CASSPWTGGNSYEQYF
V: TRBV7-2; size: .; D: .; J: TRBJ2-5; DNA: TGTGCCAGCAGCTTAGTTGACAGGGAGACCCAGTACTTC; CDR3: CASSLVDRETQYF
V: TRBV5-1; size: .; D: .; J: TRBJ2-6; DNA: TGCGCCAGCAGCTTGACAGGAGTCGCCGGGGCCAACGTCCTGACTTTC; CDR3: CASSLTGVAGANVLTF
V: TRBV20-1; size: .; D: .; J: TRBJ2-7; DNA: TGCAGTGCTCTAGGATGGGACGACGAGCAGTACTTC; CDR3: CSALGWDDEQYF
V: TRBV12-3/TRBV12-4; size: .; D: .; J: TRBJ2-1; DNA: TGTGCCAGCACCATTGGACTGGATGAGCAGTTCTTC; CDR3: CASTIGLDEQFF
V: TRBV28; size: .; D: .; J: TRBJ1-5; DNA: TGTGCCAGCAGTTTGATCGGGGGCATCCAGCCCCAGCATTTT; CDR3: CASSLIGGIQPQHF
V: TRBV20-1; size: .; D: .; J: TRBJ2-1; DNA: TGCAGTGCTAGAGATCTTGGGAATGAGCAGTTCTTC; CDR3: CSARDLGNEQFF
V: TRBV30; size: .; D: .; J: TRBJ2-4; DNA: TGTGCCTGGAGTAAGGGAGGGGGCAGAACCAAAAACATTCAGTACTTC; CDR3: CAWSKGGGRTKNIQYF
V: TRBV6-2/TRBV6-3; size: .; D: .; J: TRBJ2-4; DNA: TGTGCCAGCAGTAGCACCGCAGGGTGGGCCAAAAACATTCAGTACTTC; CDR3: CASSSTAGWAKNIQYF
V: TRBV7-3; size: .; D: TRBD2; J: TRBJ2-6; DNA: TGTGCCAGCAGCTTAAGGCTAGCGGGGGGGACGTCTGGGGCCAACGTCCTGACTTTC; CDR3: CASSLRLAGGTSGANVLTF
V: TRBV20-1; size: .; D: TRBD2; J: TRBJ2-1; DNA: TGCAGTGCTAGAGTAGCGGGAGGGCCATTGTCCTACAATGAGCAGTTCTTC; CDR3: CSARVAGGPLSYNEQFF
V: TRBV29-1; size: .; D: .; J: TRBJ1-2; DNA: TGCAGCGCCAAGAGGGACTATGGCTACACCTTC; CDR3: CSAKRDYGYTF
V: TRBV20-1; size: .; D: .; J: TRBJ2-3; DNA: TGCAGTGTGCCTAGCCCTAGCACAGATACGCAGTATTTT; CDR3: CSVPSPSTDTQYF
V: TRBV4-1; size: once; D: TRBD2; J: TRBJ2-1; DNA: TGCGCCAGCAGCGGGGGTGCTCTTAAGCGGGAGGGAGCCAATGAGCAGTTCTTC; CDR3: CASSGGALKREGANEQFF
V: TRBV5-1; size: few; D: .; J: TRBJ1-1; DNA: TGTGCCAGCAGTCCCCGAGGAAACACTGAAGCTTTCTTT; CDR3: CASSPRGNTEAFF
V: TRBV3-1; size: .; D: TRBD1; J: TRBJ1-1; DNA: TGTGCCAGCAGCCATAAACAGGGGGTGAACACTGAAGCTTTCTTT; CDR3: CASSHKQGVNTEAFF
V: TRBV30; size: .; D: .; J: TRBJ2-5; DNA: TGTGCCTGGAGTACAGGGCAAAGGGCCTCGACCGGGTACCAAGAGACCCAGTACTTC; CDR3: CAWSTGQRASTGYQETQYF
V: TRBV28; size: .; D: TRBD1; J: TRBJ2-6; DNA: TGTGCCAGCAGTTTGGACAGGGCGCGGGCCAACGTCCTGACTTTC; CDR3: CASSLDRARANVLTF
V: TRBV4-3; size: .; D: .; J: TRBJ2-1; DNA: TGCGCCAGCAGCCAAGATCCCTTTCAGAGCTCCTACAATGAGCAGTTCTTC; CDR3: CASSQDPFQSSYNEQFF
V: TRBV3-1; size: .; D: TRBD2; J: TRBJ2-5; DNA: TGTGCCAGCAGCCAGATAGCGGGGGCCCAAGAGACCCAGTACTTC; CDR3: CASSQIAGAQETQYF